The present T cell receptor (beta chain) was sequenced within a study of blood T cell repertoires in COVID-19. Overall study context: Nucleic acid was either cDNA or gDNA, and it came from T cells, B-cell-depleted T cells, or PBMCs.

Sequenced by immunoSEQ multiplex PCR; TCRdb stores in-frame clones only, minus some. The sample consists of roughly 48,000 clones, roughly four fifths of them appearing once. V was pared by 3 bases and J by 5 bases, with 7 bases between. The CDR3 length is 11 residues. The germline gives CDR1 GTSNPN, CDR2 SVGIG (reference sequence). The sample comprised peripheral blood. The chain joins TRBV30 to TRBJ2-5; D is unclear. This TCR was sampled from a man aged 40-50 years with acute or convalescent COVID-19. CDR3 loop: CAWSLRETQYF. In DNA form, the CDR3 reads TGTGCCTGGAGCCTCAGGGAGACCCAGTACTTC.